This is a list of T cell receptor beta chains from one sample in a study of cytomegalovirus exposure and HLA in healthy donors. The table came from immunoSEQ multiplex PCR; TCRdb's copy has only in-frame clones and leaves some out. The sample lists about 180,000 clones; 75% to 85% were seen once. Source material: PBMCs. These receptors were taken from a man between 18 and 35 years old in good health and CMV-seronegative. The CDR3 runs from the conserved cysteine through the conserved F or W. D genes are given only for firm matches. The size of a clone is reported for some rows only, either as once, few or many, or as a class for expanded clones.

>TRBV5-4|-|-|TRBJ1-6
CASSPGQGINSPLHF
TGTGCCAGCAGCCCGGGGCAGGGGATTAATTCACCCCTCCACTTT
>TRBV21-1|-|-|TRBJ2-3
CASSKFDHRAPSTDTQYF
TGTGCCAGCAGCAAATTTGATCACAGGGCCCCGTCCACAGATACGCAGTATTTT
>TRBV30|TRBD1|once|TRBJ2-7
CAWSVPGTGGSYEQYF
TGTGCCTGGAGTGTACCCGGGACAGGGGGCTCCTACGAGCAGTACTTC
>TRBV9|-|-|TRBJ1-5
CASSVARITGPQHF
TGTGCCAGCAGCGTAGCCCGAATAACGGGGCCCCAGCATTTT
>TRBV2|-|-|TRBJ1-5
CASSEARGNSNQPQHF
TGTGCCAGCAGTGAAGCCAGGGGTAATAGCAATCAGCCCCAGCATTTT
>TRBV15|-|-|TRBJ2-1
CATSRQGRNEQFF
TGTGCCACCAGCAGACAGGGTCGCAATGAGCAGTTCTTC
>TRBV19|TRBD2|-|TRBJ2-1
CASSGGSGRRGNEQFF
TGTGCCAGTAGTGGGGGTAGCGGGAGACGAGGGAATGAGCAGTTCTTC
>TRBV13|TRBD2|-|TRBJ2-7
CASSPPLRLAAPDEQYF
TGTGCCAGCAGCCCCCCCCTGAGGCTAGCGGCGCCTGACGAGCAGTACTTC
>TRBV7-3|TRBD1|once|TRBJ2-4
CASSMDRVYF
TGTGCCAGCAGCATGGACAGGGTGTACTTC
>TRBV19|-|-|TRBJ2-7
CASSIWGPHEQYF
TGTGCCAGTAGTATCTGGGGGCCCCACGAGCAGTACTTC
>TRBV9|-|-|TRBJ2-5
CASSTIATQETQYF
TGTGCCAGCAGCACTATAGCAACACAAGAGACCCAGTACTTC
>TRBV6-6|TRBD2|once|TRBJ2-7
CASSYSSGRADEQYF
TGTGCCAGCAGTTACAGTAGCGGGAGGGCCGACGAGCAGTACTTC